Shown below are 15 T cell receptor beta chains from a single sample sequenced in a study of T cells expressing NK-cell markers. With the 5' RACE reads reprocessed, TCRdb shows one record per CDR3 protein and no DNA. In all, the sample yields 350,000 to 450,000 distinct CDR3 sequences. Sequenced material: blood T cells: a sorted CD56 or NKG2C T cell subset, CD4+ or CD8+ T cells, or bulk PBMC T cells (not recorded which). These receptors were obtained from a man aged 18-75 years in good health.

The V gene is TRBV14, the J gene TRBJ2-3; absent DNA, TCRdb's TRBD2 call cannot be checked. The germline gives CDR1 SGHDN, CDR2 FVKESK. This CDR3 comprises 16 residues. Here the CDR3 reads CASSQRASGLADTQYF.

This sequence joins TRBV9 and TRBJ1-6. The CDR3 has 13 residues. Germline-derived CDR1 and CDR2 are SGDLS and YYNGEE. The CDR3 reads CASSVEPNSPLHF.

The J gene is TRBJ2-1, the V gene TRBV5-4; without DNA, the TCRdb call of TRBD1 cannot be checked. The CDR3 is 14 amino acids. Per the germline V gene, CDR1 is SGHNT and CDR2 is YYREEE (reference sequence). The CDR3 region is CASSWRGGKNEQFF. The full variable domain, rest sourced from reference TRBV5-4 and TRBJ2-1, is ETGVTQSPTHLIKTRGQQVTLRCSSQSGHNTVSWYQQALGQGPQFIFQYYREEENGRGNFPPRFSGLQFPNYSSELNVNALELDDSALYLCASSWRGGKNEQFFGPGTRLTVL.

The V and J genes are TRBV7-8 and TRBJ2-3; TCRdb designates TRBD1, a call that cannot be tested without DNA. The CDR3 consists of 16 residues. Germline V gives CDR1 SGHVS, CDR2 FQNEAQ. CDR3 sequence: CASSRRDRLGTDTQYF.

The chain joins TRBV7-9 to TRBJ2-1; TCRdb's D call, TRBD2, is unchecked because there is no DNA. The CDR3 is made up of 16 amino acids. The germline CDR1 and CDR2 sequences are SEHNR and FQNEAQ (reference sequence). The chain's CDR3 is CASSFETSGVYNEQFF.

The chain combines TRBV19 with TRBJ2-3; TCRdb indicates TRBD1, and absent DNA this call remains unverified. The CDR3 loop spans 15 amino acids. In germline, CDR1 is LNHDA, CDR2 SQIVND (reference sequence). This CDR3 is CASSSQSGGLDTQYF. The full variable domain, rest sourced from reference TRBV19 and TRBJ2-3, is DGGITQSPKYLFRKEGQNVTLSCEQNLNHDAMYWYRQDPGQGLRLIYYSQIVNDFQKGDIAEGYSVSREKKESFPLTVTSAQKNPTAFYLCASSSQSGGLDTQYFGPGTRLTVL.

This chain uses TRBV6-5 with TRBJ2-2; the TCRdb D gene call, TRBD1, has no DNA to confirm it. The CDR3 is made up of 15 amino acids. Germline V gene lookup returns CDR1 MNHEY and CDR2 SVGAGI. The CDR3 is CASSYDRGWSGELFF.

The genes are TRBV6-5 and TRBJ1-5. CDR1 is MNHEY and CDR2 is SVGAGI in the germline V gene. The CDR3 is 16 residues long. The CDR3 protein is CASSSGRGELAQPQHF.

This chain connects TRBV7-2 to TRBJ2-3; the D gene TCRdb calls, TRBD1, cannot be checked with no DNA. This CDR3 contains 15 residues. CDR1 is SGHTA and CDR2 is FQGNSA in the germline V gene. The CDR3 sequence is CASSLVGGGTDTQYF.

CDR3 residues: CASSLTRLNTGELFF. This chain links TRBV27 with TRBJ2-2. The germline gives CDR1 MNHEY, CDR2 SMNVEV (reference sequence). CDR3 size: 15 residues.

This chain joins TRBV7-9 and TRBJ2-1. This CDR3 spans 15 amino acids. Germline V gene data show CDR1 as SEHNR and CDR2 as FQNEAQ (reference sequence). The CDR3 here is CASSAFNAGDNEQFF.

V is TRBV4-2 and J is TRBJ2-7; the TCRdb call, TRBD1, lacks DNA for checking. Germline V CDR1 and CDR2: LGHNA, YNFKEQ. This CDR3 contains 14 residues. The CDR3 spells CASSQDRQGYEQYF.

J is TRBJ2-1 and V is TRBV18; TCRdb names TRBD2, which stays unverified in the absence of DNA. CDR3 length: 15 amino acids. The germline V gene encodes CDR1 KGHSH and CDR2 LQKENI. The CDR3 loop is CASSPKTTNYNEQFF.

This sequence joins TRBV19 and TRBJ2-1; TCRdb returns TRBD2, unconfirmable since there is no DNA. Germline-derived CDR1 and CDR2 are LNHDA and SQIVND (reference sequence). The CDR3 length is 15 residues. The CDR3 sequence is CASSTTSGGRYEQFF.

CDR3 region: CASSIGTGDADTQYF. The rearrangement links TRBV19 to TRBJ2-3; TCRdb's D gene call, TRBD1, goes unchecked for lack of DNA. CDR1 is LNHDA, CDR2 SQIVND, per germline (reference sequence). The CDR3 runs 15 residues.